A selection of T cell receptor beta chains follows, all from one sample in a study of regulatory T cells in long-lasting Graves disease. TCRdb fed the multiplex PCR reads into MiXCR, producing one record per CDR3 protein. Of 390,000 or so distinct CDR3 sequences listed, 12% were seen once; the top ten hold about 19%. The same sample was also studied in work on T cells in Graves' hyperthyroidism and ophthalmopathy.

Sequencing was performed on peripheral blood mononuclear cells (PBMCs), taken at new diagnosis, from a patient treated with antithyroid drugs. The receptors were gathered from a woman in her late teens or twenties with Graves disease. Each CDR3 is given with its conserved first and last residue. Each record gives: D gene, V gene, clone size, J gene, CDR3 protein, CDR3 DNA. The D gene is left open where the match is weak. Expanded clones are given a class, and other clones once, few, many or no size at all.

-	TRBV4-3	few	TRBJ1-1	CASSQGVRNTEAFF	TGCGCCAGCAGCCAAGGAGTACGAAACACTGAAGCTTTCTTT
-	TRBV6-1	many	TRBJ1-5	CASSDRLTGTGQPQHF	TGTGCCAGCAGCGATCGCCTCACAGGGACTGGTCAGCCCCAGCATTTT
TRBD2	TRBV11-2	many	TRBJ2-7	CASSFGLAGFYEQYF	TGTGCCAGCAGCTTCGGACTAGCGGGTTTCTACGAGCAGTACTTC
-	TRBV4-1	many	TRBJ1-1	CASSHWNEAFF	TGCGCCAGCAGCCACTGGAATGAAGCTTTCTTT
-	TRBV6-9	-	TRBJ2-5	CASSYRAPKFRVTDPETQYF	TGTGCCAGCAGTTACAGGGCTCCGAAATTTAGGGTAACGGATCCAGAGACCCAGTACTTC
-	TRBV5-5	many	TRBJ1-5	CASSLSRQVQNQPQHF	TGTGCCAGCAGCTTGTCGAGACAAGTTCAAAATCAGCCCCAGCATTTT
-	TRBV11-2	many	TRBJ2-3	CASSSHRTSLAKHTDTQYF	TGTGCCAGCAGCTCGCACCGAACCTCCCTAGCGAAGCACACAGATACGCAGTATTTT
TRBD2	TRBV28	many	TRBJ2-1	CASSPLRAGDGNEQFF	TGTGCCAGCAGTCCCCTTCGGGCGGGAGATGGAAATGAGCAGTTCTTC
-	TRBV7-2	many	TRBJ1-3	CASSLATGEGTIYF	TGTGCCAGCAGCTTAGCGACAGGAGAAGGCACCATATATTTT
-	TRBV5-1	few	TRBJ2-5	CASSSRTTSPQYF	TGCGCCAGCAGCTCCCGAACCACTAGCCCCCAGTACTTC
-	TRBV28	many	TRBJ2-7	CASSTRRRSGSYEQYF	TGTGCCAGCAGTACTCGGAGGCGCAGCGGGTCCTACGAGCAGTACTTC
TRBD1	TRBV6-2/TRBV6-3	many	TRBJ1-1	CASSYSRLDAGGTEAFF	TGTGCCAGCAGTTACTCGAGACTAGACGCAGGGGGGACTGAAGCTTTCTTT
TRBD2	TRBV12-3/TRBV12-4	many	TRBJ2-3	CASSLIAGIDQNTDTQYF	TGTGCCAGCAGTTTGATAGCGGGGATCGATCAAAACACAGATACGCAGTATTTT
TRBD1	TRBV14	-	TRBJ2-2	CASSQEPRGQSTGELFF	TGTGCCAGCAGCCAAGAGCCCAGGGGGCAGAGTACCGGGGAGCTGTTTTTT
TRBD1	TRBV6-4	few	TRBJ2-2	CASSHTGGRRTRELFF	TGTGCCAGCAGTCATACAGGGGGCCGGAGGACCAGGGAGCTGTTTTTT
TRBD2	TRBV30	many	TRBJ2-3	CAWGRAFIADTQYF	TGTGCCTGGGGGAGGGCGTTTATCGCAGATACGCAGTATTTT
TRBD1	TRBV4-1	many	TRBJ2-3	CASSRGDRRNTDTQYF	TGCGCCAGCAGCCGAGGGGACAGGAGAAATACAGATACGCAGTATTTT
-	TRBV7-9	few	TRBJ2-7	CASKSSNSYEQYF	TGTGCCAGTAAGAGTTCGAACTCCTACGAGCAGTACTTC
-	TRBV3-1	many	TRBJ1-5	CASSQDLGGPQHF	TGTGCCAGCAGCCAAGACCTCGGGGGGCCCCAGCATTTT
-	TRBV4-1	few	TRBJ1-1	CASSQAGIRGSGRTMNTEAFF	TGCGCCAGCAGCCAAGCAGGGATCCGAGGCTCCGGAAGGACTATGAACACTGAAGCTTTCTTT